A selection of T cell receptor beta chains follows, all from one sample in a study of blood T cell repertoires in COVID-19. Sequencing was performed with immunoSEQ multiplex PCR; in TCRdb, only in-frame clones are kept and a portion is missing. The data contain over 200,000 clones, approximately 90% of them singletons. Sequenced: PBMCs or T cells enriched from blood (not recorded which). These receptors came from a man younger than 40 who had recovered from COVID-19. Each CDR3 is given without its conserved first and last residue. The order of the fields is CDR3 length, V gene, D gene, CDR3 protein. The D gene is left open where the match is weak.

15 TRBV11-2 . ASSNWDTSSYNSPLH
13 TRBV18 TRBD2 ASSPRGGADETQY
12 TRBV7-9 TRBD2 ASSFSGIPYEQY
12 TRBV30 . AWRTLAGTGELF
13 TRBV6-5 . ASTSSGENTGELF
13 TRBV6-2/TRBV6-3 . ASSIIPTGSYEQY
12 TRBV6-5 TRBD1 ASTPGQGGYGYT
13 TRBV19 . ASSMTAGGTDTQY
15 TRBV19 . ASGGTLPNRHPYGYT
11 TRBV10-1 . ASRRESNTEAF
13 TRBV27 . ASRTQGSYNSPLH
14 TRBV5-8 . ASSLGQGTYQETQY
14 TRBV10-2 TRBD2 ASSGGGTSGSYEQY
13 TRBV5-1 . ASSLEQSGANVLT
13 TRBV11-2 . ASSLATQGFGGYT
14 TRBV27 TRBD2 ASSPGTSGTSDTQY
15 TRBV15 . ATSNRDLSRHPYEQY
12 TRBV5-6 . ASSFQGRNQPQH
13 TRBV3-1/TRBV3-2 . ASSPQGQDNSPLH
14 TRBV28 . ASRGQDTYSNQPQH
14 TRBV28 TRBD1 ASSSTIQGFSSPLH
11 TRBV19 . ATGTSRGFEAF